This T cell receptor (beta chain) was profiled in a study of monozygotic twins with cystic fibrosis (dated by TCRdb to the early 2020s). Turning to the overall study: Barcoded libraries were made from roughly 2.8 micrograms of fragmented DNA using about 16 PCR cycles. TCR beta repertoires were compared within and between 16 monozygotic twin pairs with cystic fibrosis so that genetic influence on V and J gene usage could be assessed. Ten female and six male twin pairs, aged about 2.0 to 36.4 years (median around 10 years) and mostly children and adolescents, were included in the cohort. Twins were ranked among 1,000 to 1,300 cohort participants for weight-for-height and FEVPerc (FEV1 disease centile) at the day of blood sampling. Data for three of the twin pairs had been reported previously in another context.

The twin pairs came from the European Cystic Fibrosis Twin and Sibling Study Cohort, which recruited patients from 150 to 200 CF clinics across 14 European countries. Zygosity and CFTR genotype were confirmed in-house, and zygosity was tested by multiplex PCR of nine short tandem repeat loci. Peripheral blood was sampled from each twin, with clinical parameters recorded on the day of blood sampling. Genomic DNA was isolated from peripheral blood cells with phenol/chloroform and kept in TE buffer at 4 degrees C. This clone was seen once. The clone's antigen remains unknown. Base quality data are lacking; no much larger clone is found one base away. TCR beta CDR3 regions were amplified by multiplex PCR using the immunoSEQ immune profiling system, following the manufacturer's instructions. An Illumina NextSeq system was used for sequencing. In the source study's methods: Sequence data were processed on the immunoSEQ Analyzer platform, and clonality was computed as the square root of Simpson's index of productive rearrangements. V and J usage similarity was measured by Jensen-Shannon distance, and CDR3 generation probabilities were computed with OLGA. Shared CDR3 sequences were searched against the immuneACCESS database (August 2020) and VDJdb (December 2020). Sourced from immuneACCESS, this table was stored by TCRdb with only in-frame sequences that have V and J called. A share of the clones is absent; for the studies checked, an unresolved V gene accounts for under half, and the remainder has no known explanation. The V and J calls and clone size were taken over from that table, and D and trimming were inferred from the DNA. For this sample there are about 23,000 clones; 91% appear just once. In total, the top ten clones hold about 0.3% of the sample.

Study-wide conclusions, independent of this receptor: Simpson clonality was generally low (median about 0.0087), which suggests a naive-dominated repertoire, and clonality was higher in the most severely affected patients. Nucleotide-identical clonotype sharing was significantly higher within monozygotic CF twin pairs than between unrelated CF individuals (P = 0.000026, Mann-Whitney). V gene usage was most similar to the co-twin for 13 of 16 pairs, and J usage for 8 of 16 pairs, suggesting genetic constraints. No association turned up between shared CDR3 numbers and age, concordance or disease severity, and the cohort was small.

V and J are trimmed by 6 bases and 3 bases, and the gene matches miss 5 bases of the junction. CDR1 and CDR2 were assigned from the germline V gene (reference sequence) as MNHNY and SVGAGI. Its CDR3 holds 14 amino acids, cysteine through phenylalanine. Only the CDR3 DNA is retained, 42 bases long and in frame from the first base. Here the chain combines TRBV6-6 and TRBJ1-5; 7 middle bases align to TRBD1. This sequence was found in a girl under 10 years old with cystic fibrosis. Sequenced sample: blood. The CDR3 here reads CASSLTGINQPQHF. The bases read TGTGCCAGCAGCCTGACAGGGATCAATCAGCCCCAGCATTTT.